This note documents a single T cell receptor (beta chain) sequence. This clonotype was seen only a few times. The antigen it binds to is not known. The input lacks base qualities; no much larger clone sits a single base away. Receptor amplification or capture employed RACE. This sample was sequenced with a NextSeq 500. During library preparation, unique molecular identifiers were attached to individual cDNA molecules so that TCRs could be counted quantitatively and reproducibly. From each blood RNA sample, both TCR alpha and TCR beta chains were sequenced. Per the authors' processing: A median of about 89,000 TCRs per sample was observed, with a range of about 23,224 to 700,000. The Decombinator software suite was used to annotate the V, J and CDR3 of the TCR reads. For the PS versus PT1 abundance plots, all samples were subsampled to the same number of TCRs (28,000). TCRs were defined as expanded if absent before sensitization and observed at least eight times at the 2-week time point. TCRdb itself trimmed the public reads at Q25 with fastp, ran MiXCR and retained productive beta chains. For every CDR3 protein sequence, its rows merge into one entry that carries the most common genes and DNA. What appears here as the V and J calls and clone size reflects TCRdb's work, not the paper's. The sample table contains some 91,000 distinct CDR3 sequences; only one count was recorded for around 25% of them. In total, the top ten clones hold about 9.3% of the sample.

The time point label for this specimen denotes: patch test 3, about 24 weeks after DPC sensitization. Interpreted using the paper, the treatment or condition label stands for: therapeutic diphenylcyclopropenone sensitization with weekly scalp DPC. At each patch-test visit, blood was drawn before the patch test was applied. Eligible patients were aged 18 to 70, diagnosed with alopecia, deemed suitable for DPC therapy, and excluded if pregnant. Total RNA was isolated from unfractionated whole blood collected in Tempus Blood RNA tubes. This record comes from a study of human T cells and chemical hapten exposure (dated by TCRdb to the early 2020s). Regarding the complete study: For sensitization, 2% DPC in acetone was applied to an approximately 2 cm by approximately 2 cm area of upper inner arm skin. Libraries were pooled for sequencing, and per-sample TCR yields varied mainly because of small differences in library volumes within the pool. Patients additionally received weekly therapeutic DPC doses to the scalp throughout the roughly 25-week study period. Peripheral blood TCR repertoire changes were tracked in vivo in alopecia patients during primary and secondary sensitization to the hapten diphenylcyclopropenone (DPC). Blood was sampled from patients pre-sensitization (week 0) and at 2, 6 and about 24 weeks after DPC sensitization. Under 30 alopecia patients gave blood for TCR sequencing at one to four time points (pre-sensitization, 2, 6 and 24 weeks). The patient cohort, mostly female, included alopecia areata with under or over 50% scalp involvement, alopecia totalis and alopecia universalis. Patch tests used Finn chambers with 0.01% DPC on the upper back, scored after 6 days by International Contact Dermatitis Research Group standards. General study outcomes and caveats: Compared with pre-sensitization or healthy control sets, expanded TCRs formed significantly more large CDR3 similarity clusters, which is consistent with antigen-driven responses. All patients had alopecia, a presumed autoimmune disease, so their immune response might differ from that of healthy individuals. No change with DPC sensitization was found in the number of TCRs above 1 in 1000 frequency, and no evidence of global repertoire structure alterations was found. After repeated subsampling, the strength of the expansion versus patch-test correlation and the threshold at which it became significant changed. A positive correlation was found between the number of PT1 expanded TCRs and patch test score, with significance reached at thresholds 8, 16 and 32 but not 4.

Spanning cysteine to phenylalanine, the CDR3 consists of 13 amino acids. Of the read, only the CDR3 DNA is kept; its 39 bases are in frame from base 1. The V and J ends are trimmed by 3 bases and 4 bases, leaving 12 bases between them. The germline V gene (reference sequence) gives CDR1 as DFQATT and CDR2 as SNEGSKA. The source material was whole blood, sampled in connection with sensitization to the hapten diphenylcyclopropenone (DPC). Rearrangement joined TRBV20-1 to TRBJ1-2, with a weak D call of TRBD1 (5 bases match). The clonotype originates from a man between 35 and 55 years old with alopecia areata. Some clones in this sample may be carry-over from other donors' samples. The CDR3: CSASSGEFYGYTF. The nucleotides are TGCAGTGCTAGCTCGGGGGAGTTCTATGGCTACACCTTC.